One and the same sample provided the 30 T cell receptor beta chains below, sequenced in a study of T cell responses to AZD1222 COVID-19 vaccine. Profiling relied on immunoSEQ multiplex PCR, and the TCRdb table lists in-frame clones only, not all of them. The sample yields about 150,000 clones, about 92% seen once. Sequenced material: peripheral blood, taken on day 0 of AZD1222 vaccination. The receptors were gathered from an adult in good health.

This chain uses TRBV3-1 (or the pseudogene TRBV3-2) with TRBJ2-1; either TRBD1 or TRBD2 may supply D (5 bases each). The germline gives CDR1 LGHDT, CDR2 YNNKEL (reference sequence). The germline V and J ends were trimmed by 5 bases and 4 bases, with 12 bases remaining between them. The CDR3 has 14 amino acids. The CDR3 DNA reads as TGTGCCAGCAGCGCCTTAGAGGGGTACAATGAGCAGTTCTTC. Encoded protein: CASSALEGYNEQFF.

The chain recombines TRBV12-3 or TRBV12-4 with TRBJ2-1; TRBD1 matches at 8 bases. The CDR3 length is 13 residues. J gave up 6 bases and V 5 bases, and 3 bases lay outside the gene matches. The CDR3 region has the DNA TGTGCCAGCAGTCAGGGGGCCTTCAATGAGCAGTTCTTC. Translation gives CASSQGAFNEQFF.

V and J are TRBV11-3 and TRBJ1-6, with D perhaps TRBD1 (5 bases). This CDR3 is 13 amino acids long. V lost 2 bases to trimming and J lost 12 bases, with 11 bases between them. The germline gives CDR1 SGHNT, CDR2 YENEEA. The CDR3 protein is CASSLSRGGPLHF. The CDR3 DNA reads TGTGCCAGCAGCTTATCACGGGGCGGACCCCTCCACTTT.

The J gene is TRBJ2-7, the V gene TRBV19; weak D call: TRBD2 (6 bases). CDR1 and CDR2 from the germline V gene are LNHDA and SQIVND (reference sequence). The CDR3 consists of 15 residues. Trimming removed 6 bases from V and 2 bases from J, with 17 bases in between. The CDR3: CASSSRRGGPYEQYF. In DNA, the CDR3 is TGTGCCAGTAGCTCACGAAGGGGAGGTCCCTACGAGCAGTACTTC. Full variable domain (rest looked up from reference TRBV19 and TRBJ2-7): DGGITQSPKYLFRKEGQNVTLSCEQNLNHDAMYWYRQDPGQGLRLIYYSQIVNDFQKGDIAEGYSVSREKKESFPLTVTSAQKNPTAFYLCASSSRRGGPYEQYFGPGTRLTVT.

V and J are TRBV4-1 and TRBJ1-2, with D possibly matching TRBD1 (6 bases). The CDR3 runs 16 residues. Trimming pared 2 bases from V and 8 bases from J, leaving 21 bases between. CDR1 and CDR2 from the germline V gene are MGHRA and YSYEKL. CDR3 nucleotide sequence: TGCGCCAGCAGCCAACAACCTACTCGGACAGTTGGAGGCTACACCTTC. It codes for CASSQQPTRTVGGYTF.

This clone has more than one count but fewer than ten. The J gene is TRBJ1-1, the V gene TRBV13; 7 nucleotides line up with TRBD1. The V and J ends lost 5 bases and 3 bases, in that order; junction bases with no gene match: 3. The germline V gene encodes CDR1 PRHDT and CDR2 FYEKMQ (reference sequence). This CDR3 spans 13 amino acids. The CDR3 DNA follows: TGTGCCAGCAGCCTAGACAGGGACACTGAAGCTTTCTTT. Translated: CASSLDRDTEAFF. The variable domain in full, completed from reference TRBV13 and TRBJ1-1, reads AAGVIQSPRHLIKEKRETATLKCYPIPRHDTVYWYQQGPGQDPQFLISFYEKMQSDKGSIPDRFSAQQFSDYHSELNMSSLELGDSALYFCASSLDRDTEAFFGQGTRLTVV.

The gene calls are TRBV11-3 and TRBJ1-1; D gene uncertain. Trimming stripped 5 bases from V and 3 bases from J, with 13 bases between. The CDR3 spans 14 residues. Germline CDR1 SGHNT, CDR2 YENEEA. CDR3 sequence: CASSPLAGDTEAFF. The CDR3 bases are TGTGCCAGCAGCCCGCTGGCTGGGGACACTGAAGCTTTCTTT.

The CDR3 DNA reads as TGTGCCTGGAGTCCTGACAGGGGCGCTCAGCCCCAGCATTTT. This translates into CAWSPDRGAQPQHF. The chain combines TRBV30 with TRBJ1-5; 8 nucleotides agree with TRBD1. Germline assignment: CDR1 GTSNPN and CDR2 SVGIG (reference sequence). Trimming removed 2 bases from V and 6 bases from J; junction bases left unmatched: 6. The length of the CDR3 is 14 residues.

The rearrangement links TRBV25-1 to TRBJ1-3; TRBD1 matches 8 bases. V shed 6 bases, J shed 3 bases, and the junction held 1 base outside the gene matches. This CDR3 spans 13 amino acids. Germline values: CDR1 MGHDK, CDR2 SYGVNS. CDR3 loop: CASRTGVGNTIYF. CDR3 sequence (DNA): TGTGCCAGCAGGACAGGGGTTGGAAACACCATATATTTT.

The CDR3 DNA reads TGTGCCAGTAGTATGAGAGGGAGGCCTCCGAGGAACACCATATATTTT. Its translation: CASSMRGRPPRNTIYF. J is TRBJ1-3 and V is TRBV19; no definite D call. The CDR3 consists of 16 residues. Germline assignment: CDR1 LNHDA and CDR2 SQIVND (reference sequence). V shed 3 bases and J shed 7 bases, with 19 bases lying between them.

In its sample, this clone was seen once. The rearrangement links TRBV11-3 to TRBJ1-1, with TRBD1 identical over 10 bases. Per the germline V gene, CDR1 is SGHNT and CDR2 is YENEEA. The V segment lost 0 bases and the J segment 4 bases; nucleotides outside the gene matches: 8. The CDR3 covers 17 residues. Here the CDR3 reads CASSLDQGTGDSTEAFF. The DNA of the CDR3 is TGTGCCAGCAGCTTAGATCAGGGGACAGGGGACAGCACTGAAGCTTTCTTT.

The rearrangement joins TRBV30 to TRBJ1-6, with TRBD1 matching over 9 bases. The CDR3 contains 15 residues. Trimming cost V 4 bases and J 4 bases; bases outside gene matches: 5. Germline CDR1 is GTSNPN and CDR2 is SVGIG (reference sequence). CDR3 nucleotide sequence: TGTGCCTGGACTACTGGGACAGGGTATAATTCACCCCTCCACTTT. Translated: CAWTTGTGYNSPLHF.

The chain combines TRBV30 with TRBJ1-2; 8 bases agree with TRBD1. J was trimmed by 2 bases and V by 5 bases; bases with no gene match: 1. This CDR3 has 12 residues. CDR1 and CDR2 (germline): GTSNPN, SVGIG (reference sequence). The CDR3 DNA reads as TGTGCCTGGGGACAGGGAAACTATGGCTACACCTTC. Its protein is CAWGQGNYGYTF. The variable domain in full, completed from reference TRBV30 and TRBJ1-2, reads SQTIHQWPATLVQPVGSPLSLECTVEGTSNPNLYWYRQAAGRGLQLLFYSVGIGQISSEVPQNLSASRPQDRQFILSSKKLLLSDSGFYLCAWGQGNYGYTFGSGTRLTVV.

This chain links TRBV5-4 with TRBJ1-2; D unresolved. Trimming took off 0 bases at V and 5 bases at J, with 11 bases between the two ends. The CDR3 is 14 amino acids. Germline V gives CDR1 SGHNT, CDR2 YYREEE (reference sequence). In nucleotides, the CDR3 is TGTGCCAGCAGCTTGGCCGATGGAGGATATGGCTACACCTTC. Translated, it gives CASSLADGGYGYTF.

The genes are TRBV13 and TRBJ2-2; TRBD2 aligns across 7 bases. J gave up 3 bases and V 3 bases, and 13 bases lay outside the gene matches. Germline V lookup: CDR1 PRHDT, CDR2 FYEKMQ (reference sequence). CDR3 length: 18 residues. As DNA, the CDR3 is TGTGCCAGCAGCTTTTTGTTGACCGGGAGGAGGGACACCGGGGAGCTGTTTTTT. Amino acid sequence: CASSFLLTGRRDTGELFF.

This clone was counted a single time. The chain has TRBV6-2 or TRBV6-3 and TRBJ1-1; 8 positions match TRBD1. The CDR3 loop spans 16 amino acids. Germline lookup yields CDR1 MNHEY and CDR2 SVGEGT. V lost 6 bases to trimming and J lost 4 bases; unmatched junction nucleotides: 13. This chain's CDR3 is CASSHRRTGRSTEAFF. CDR3 in DNA: TGTGCCAGCAGCCATAGACGGACAGGGCGGTCCACTGAAGCTTTCTTT.

J is TRBJ2-1 and V is TRBV5-4, with 8 bases aligning to TRBD2. Germline lookup yields CDR1 SGHNT and CDR2 YYREEE (reference sequence). The CDR3 spans 17 residues. J lost 5 bases, V lost 4 bases, and 14 bases had no gene match. The DNA for the CDR3 is TGTGCCAGCAGCGAAACACCCTTAGCGGGGCCCAACAATGAGCAGTTCTTC. Translated, it gives CASSETPLAGPNNEQFF.

This chain links TRBV9 with TRBJ2-1; maybe TRBD1 (6 bases). CDR1 is SGDLS and CDR2 is YYNGEE in the germline V gene. CDR3 length equals 13 residues. Trimming pared 2 bases from V and 4 bases from J, leaving 7 bases between. Here the CDR3 reads CASSVDSYNEQFF. Here the CDR3 DNA reads TGTGCCAGCAGCGTGGACAGTTACAATGAGCAGTTCTTC.

The J gene is TRBJ2-1, the V gene TRBV6-5; D may be TRBD2 (7 bases). With 4 bases removed from V and 8 bases from J, the gap between germline ends came to 12 bases. The CDR3 is made up of 13 amino acids. The germline V gene encodes CDR1 MNHEY and CDR2 SVGAGI. DNA for the CDR3: TGTGCCAGCAGTTGGGGGGGGCCTTATGAGCAGTTCTTC. Translated: CASSWGGPYEQFF.

The genes are TRBV9 and TRBJ2-2; 11 bases are shared with TRBD1. V lost 0 bases, J lost 3 bases, and 7 bases stayed unmatched. CDR1 and CDR2 (germline): SGDLS, YYNGEE. CDR3 length: 18 amino acids. As DNA, the CDR3 is TGTGCCAGCAGCGTAGGGCCTAGGGGACAGGGGGACACCGGGGAGCTGTTTTTT. Translation: CASSVGPRGQGDTGELFF.

The chain combines TRBV29-1 with TRBJ1-2; 7 nucleotides align to TRBD1. The CDR3 is made up of 12 amino acids. The germline gives CDR1 SQVTM, CDR2 ANQGSEA. The V and J ends lost 6 bases and 8 bases, in that order; junction bases with no gene match: 9. CDR3 sequence: CSVSGTVEGYTF. CDR3 bases: TGCAGCGTCTCCGGGACAGTGGAGGGCTACACCTTC.

The rearrangement uses TRBV5-6 and TRBJ1-4; D call uncertain. This CDR3 is built from 12 residues. V was shortened by 0 bases and J by 7 bases, with 4 bases between the two germline ends. Germline V gene data show CDR1 as SGHDT and CDR2 as YYEEEE. For the CDR3, the DNA is TGTGCCAGCAGCTTGGGGGGTGAAAAACTGTTTTTT. Its translation is CASSLGGEKLFF. Full variable domain (rest looked up from reference TRBV5-6 and TRBJ1-4): DAGVTQSPTHLIKTRGQQVTLRCSPKSGHDTVSWYQQALGQGPQFIFQYYEEEERQRGNFPDRFSGHQFPNYSSELNVNALLLGDSALYLCASSLGGEKLFFGSGTQLSVL.

This clone was counted many times. The chain uses TRBV6-5 and TRBJ1-5, with D perhaps TRBD1 (6 bases). The germline CDR1 and CDR2 sequences are MNHEY and SVGAGI. The CDR3 contains 13 residues. V lost 6 bases and J lost 5, with 11 bases in between. This CDR3 reads CASSAGEHQPQHF. The CDR3 DNA sequence: TGTGCCAGCAGCGCAGGGGAGCATCAGCCCCAGCATTTT.

This clone turned up a few times. The V call is TRBV2, the J call TRBJ2-5; TRBD2 matches 13 bases. This CDR3 has 17 amino acids. Trimming at V came to 8 bases and at J to 4 bases, leaving 13 bases not matched to a gene. The V gene's germline CDR1 is SNHLY and CDR2 FYNNEI. CDR3 in amino acids: CASPVTSGGSGRETQYF. The CDR3 coding sequence is TGTGCCAGCCCAGTGACTAGCGGGGGGAGTGGGAGAGAGACCCAGTACTTC.

The chain is built from TRBV9 and TRBJ2-3, with 8 bases lining up with TRBD2. With 0 bases clipped from V and 0 bases from J, the junction kept 9 bases outside the gene matches. The V gene's germline CDR1 is SGDLS and CDR2 YYNGEE. The CDR3 contains 18 residues. The CDR3 here is CASSVDKMGGGSTDTQYF. CDR3 bases: TGTGCCAGCAGCGTAGACAAGATGGGCGGGGGGAGCACAGATACGCAGTATTTT.

The rearrangement uses TRBV19 and TRBJ1-3; D uncertain. The germline CDR1 and CDR2 sequences are LNHDA and SQIVND (reference sequence). Trimming pared 0 bases from V and 0 bases from J, leaving 6 bases between. The CDR3 sequence is 15 residues long. The CDR3 DNA sequence: TGTGCCAGTAGTATAGACGGGAACTCTGGAAACACCATATATTTT. It yields the protein CASSIDGNSGNTIYF.

The V gene is TRBV9, the J gene TRBJ2-5; D unresolved. The CDR3 is 14 residues long. Germline V gene sequence: CDR1 SGDLS, CDR2 YYNGEE. V was shortened by 0 bases and J by 4 bases, with 10 bases between the two germline ends. CDR3 nucleotide sequence: TGTGCCAGCAGCGTAGAATTAGCCGTAGAGACCCAGTACTTC. Translated: CASSVELAVETQYF.

This rearrangement joins TRBV7-2 to TRBJ1-5; a weak D match, TRBD1 (5 bases). The CDR3 totals 13 residues. V lost 5 bases, J lost 4 bases, and 9 bases lay in between. The germline CDR1 and CDR2 sequences are SGHTA and FQGNSA. Here the CDR3 DNA reads TGTGCCAGCAGCACCGACAGAAATCAGCCCCAGCATTTT. Translated, it gives CASSTDRNQPQHF.

In its sample, this clone was seen once. The CDR3 reads CAWRRINEKLFF. CDR3 bases: TGTGCCTGGAGGCGGATTAATGAAAAACTGTTTTTT. The chain has TRBV30 and TRBJ1-4, with D uncertain. Germline loops: CDR1 GTSNPN, CDR2 SVGIG (reference sequence). CDR3 size: 12 residues. Trimming left V 3 bases short and J 4 bases short, with 6 bases between. The entire variable domain, with the rest obtained from reference TRBV30 and TRBJ1-4, is as follows: SQTIHQWPATLVQPVGSPLSLECTVEGTSNPNLYWYRQAAGRGLQLLFYSVGIGQISSEVPQNLSASRPQDRQFILSSKKLLLSDSGFYLCAWRRINEKLFFGSGTQLSVL.

This chain links TRBV28 with TRBJ1-2; D may be TRBD1 (5 bases). Germline CDR1 and CDR2: MDHEN and SYDVKM. V dropped 4 bases and J dropped 4 bases, with 16 bases sitting between them. The CDR3 runs 15 residues. Written as DNA, the CDR3 is TGTGCCAGCAGTTCGCCCTTTGGGGGAGGCTATGGCTACACCTTC. As protein: CASSSPFGGGYGYTF.